This TCR beta chain was recorded in a study of blood T cell repertoires in COVID-19. Study summary: Sites in the United States, Italy and Spain provided acute and convalescent COVID-19 samples. Sources were T cells, B-cell-depleted T cells, or PBMCs; the material itself was cDNA or gDNA.

In the authors' workflow: For nucleated cells, counts were estimated from reference gene primer amplification. TCRdb keeps only in-frame clones here, not all; method: immunoSEQ multiplex PCR. V, J and clone size derive from that table, while D and trimming were established from the DNA sequence. The sample includes about 54,000 clones, about 91% of them seen just once. V was cut by 6 bases and J by 1 base, with 9 bases left in between. Germline V gene sequence: CDR1 KGHDR, CDR2 SFDVKD. CDR3 size: 14 residues. Sequencing was done on a sample of peripheral blood. This TCR derives from a woman between 55 and 75 years old with active or convalescent COVID-19. V gene TRBV24-1 combines with J gene TRBJ2-1; the D gene is possibly TRBD2 (6 bases). CDR3 nucleotides: TGTGCCACCAGTAAGGCGGGGTCCTACAATGAGCAGTTCTTC. Its protein product is CATSKAGSYNEQFF.